The sequence of this T cell receptor (beta chain) was determined in a study of T-cell memory formation after mild COVID-19 (dated by TCRdb to 2020 to 2022). Background for the entire study: Most TCR sequence clusters were specific to one of the two donors. Longitudinal TCRalpha and TCRbeta repertoire sequencing tracked T-cell clones expanding and contracting after mild COVID-19 in a couple of donors. Two young, previously healthy adult volunteers made up the cohort, one male and one female. Summary of the overall study and its limitations: Only a couple of mild cases were covered by the study, and larger cohorts that include severe cases with pre-infection samples were considered necessary. Contracting CD4+ clones turned up mainly in the CM and EM memory subsets, whereas EMRA was where CD8+ clones were enriched. Clones that contracted from day 15 to 85 showed balanced CD4/CD8 phenotypes, whereas a second wave of clones that expanded from day 15 to 37 leaned towards CD4+. The second-wave clones that peaked on day 37 were not confirmed to be SARS-CoV-2 specific. Some responding clones were found in pre-infection memory, which suggests that pre-existing cross-reactive memory T cells took part in the SARS-CoV-2 response.

The sequencing machine was an Illumina NovaSeq 6000. Using 5'RACE with constant-segment primers, TCRalpha and TCRbeta cDNA libraries were constructed, with sample barcodes and unique molecular identifiers added in the process. Trizol reagent was used to extract RNA from every sample. Amplification of the libraries took two PCR steps, and the second step added a second sample barcode plus Illumina TruSeq adapters. The libraries were sequenced on an Illumina NovaSeq using 2 x 150 bp paired-end reads. Per the source publication's procedure: Demultiplexing of reads and collapsing into UMI-guided consensus sequences were performed with migec v1.2.7. With mixcr v2.1.11, UMI consensuses were aligned to TRA and TRB V and J templates and assembled into clonotypes. A clonotype was counted as expanded or contracted only if both edgeR and NoisET called the change significant, with noise models trained on biological replicates. edgeR calls used a false discovery rate-adjusted p below 0.01 and a log2 fold-change threshold of 1. As an exploratory analysis of dynamics, max-normalized trajectories of the 1000 most abundant clonotypes were examined by PCA with hierarchical clustering. Separately sequenced CD4+ and CD8+ repertoires were used to assign a CD4 or CD8 phenotype to each responding clone. TCRdb's own reprocessing of the public reads used fastp at Q25 and MiXCR and kept productive beta chains. One record per CDR3 amino acid sequence lists the most common genes and DNA. TCRdb, not the original authors, processed these V and J calls. Counted in this sample were about 440,000 distinct CDR3 sequences; about 20% of them appeared once. The top ten constitute roughly 8.4% of the sample.

In the germline V gene (reference sequence), CDR1 corresponds to SGHKS and CDR2 to YYEKEE. V drops 4 bases and J drops 11 bases, leaving 24 bases in between. From cysteine to phenylalanine, the CDR3 is 15 amino acids long. The sequence is cut down to CDR3 DNA, 45 bases in frame from base 1. PBMCs were isolated by Ficoll-Paque density gradient centrifugation. This clonotype turned up a few times. Its recognized antigen is unknown. Qualities for individual bases were not recorded, and no much larger clone is one base off. Sequenced material: PBMCs or a T cell subset sorted from them (not recorded which). The TCR originated in an adult woman who had mild COVID-19 (a few samples of this study predate the infection). The sample titles of this study are shuffled in the database, so cell type and time point are left out; the donor was told from shared clones. This receptor chain uses TRBV5-5 and TRBJ1-1, with the D gene not confidently named. The CDR3 reads as follows: CASSLHTRVNGPAFF. The DNA reads as follows: TGTGCCAGCAGCCTTCATACGAGGGTAAATGGGCCGGCTTTCTTT.